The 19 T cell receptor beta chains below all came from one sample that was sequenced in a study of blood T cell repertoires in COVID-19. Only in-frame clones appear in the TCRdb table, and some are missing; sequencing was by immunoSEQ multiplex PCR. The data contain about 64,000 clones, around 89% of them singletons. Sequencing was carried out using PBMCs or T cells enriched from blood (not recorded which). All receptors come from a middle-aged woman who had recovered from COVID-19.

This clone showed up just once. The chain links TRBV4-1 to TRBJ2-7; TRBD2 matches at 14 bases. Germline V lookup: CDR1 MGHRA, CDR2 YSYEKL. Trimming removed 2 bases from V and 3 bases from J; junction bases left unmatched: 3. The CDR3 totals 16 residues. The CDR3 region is CASSQWTSGGSYEQYF. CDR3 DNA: TGCGCCAGCAGCCAATGGACTAGCGGGGGGAGCTACGAGCAGTACTTC.

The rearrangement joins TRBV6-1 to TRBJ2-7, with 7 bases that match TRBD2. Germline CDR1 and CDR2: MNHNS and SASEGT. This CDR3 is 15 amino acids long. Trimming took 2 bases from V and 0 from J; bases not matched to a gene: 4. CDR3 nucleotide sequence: TGTGCCAGCAGTGAACGGGGGGACGCCTCCTACGAGCAGTACTTC. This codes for CASSERGDASYEQYF.

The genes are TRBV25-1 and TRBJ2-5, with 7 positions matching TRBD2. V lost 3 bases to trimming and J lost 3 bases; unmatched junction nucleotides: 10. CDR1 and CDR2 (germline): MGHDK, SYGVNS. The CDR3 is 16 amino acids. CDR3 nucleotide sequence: TGTGCCAGCAGTGAGACCCGGACTAGTTTTAAAGAGACCCAGTACTTC. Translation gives CASSETRTSFKETQYF.

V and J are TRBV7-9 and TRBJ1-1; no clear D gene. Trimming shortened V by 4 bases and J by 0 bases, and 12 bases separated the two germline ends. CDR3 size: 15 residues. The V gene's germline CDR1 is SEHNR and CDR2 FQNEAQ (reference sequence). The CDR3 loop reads CASSSGSTLNTEAFF. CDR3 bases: TGTGCCAGCAGCTCGGGGTCGACTCTGAACACTGAAGCTTTCTTT. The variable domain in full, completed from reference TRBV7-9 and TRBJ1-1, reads DTGVSQNPRHKITKRGQNVTFRCDPISEHNRLYWYRQTLGQGPEFLTYFQNEAQLEKSRLLSDRFSAERPKGSFSTLEIQRTEQGDSAMYLCASSSGSTLNTEAFFGQGTRLTVV.

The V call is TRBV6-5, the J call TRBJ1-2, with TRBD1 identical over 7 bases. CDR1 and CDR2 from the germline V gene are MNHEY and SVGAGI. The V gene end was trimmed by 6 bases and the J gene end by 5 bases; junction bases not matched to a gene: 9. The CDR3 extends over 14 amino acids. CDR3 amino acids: CASSFDRASYGYTF. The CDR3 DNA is TGTGCCAGCAGCTTCGACAGGGCGTCTTATGGCTACACCTTC.

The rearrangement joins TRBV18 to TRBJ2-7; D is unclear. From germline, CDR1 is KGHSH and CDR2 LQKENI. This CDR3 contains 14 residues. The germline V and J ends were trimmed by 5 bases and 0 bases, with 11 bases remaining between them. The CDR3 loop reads CASSFLPSSYEQYF. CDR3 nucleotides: TGTGCCAGCTCATTTTTACCGAGCTCCTACGAGCAGTACTTC. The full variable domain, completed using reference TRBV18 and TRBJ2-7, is NAGVMQNPRHLVRRRGQEARLRCSPMKGHSHVYWYRQLPEEGLKFMVYLQKENIIDESGMPKERFSAEFPKEGPSILRIQQVVRGDSAAYFCASSFLPSSYEQYFGPGTRLTVT.

The CDR3: CASSQATGEAYGYTF. The CDR3, as DNA: TGTGCCAGCAGCCAAGCAACAGGGGAAGCCTATGGCTACACCTTC. The chain employs TRBV3-1 (or the pseudogene TRBV3-2) and TRBJ1-2; 7 bases are shared with TRBD1. V dropped 1 base and J dropped 4; count of bases not matched to a gene: 6. The CDR3 spans 15 residues. Germline V gene sequence: CDR1 LGHDT, CDR2 YNNKEL (reference sequence).

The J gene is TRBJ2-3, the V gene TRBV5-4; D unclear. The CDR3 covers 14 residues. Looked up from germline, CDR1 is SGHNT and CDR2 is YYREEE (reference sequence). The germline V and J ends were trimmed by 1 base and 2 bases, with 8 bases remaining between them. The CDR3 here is CASSLSLNTDTQYF. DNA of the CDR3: TGTGCCAGCAGCTTGAGCCTCAACACAGATACGCAGTATTTT. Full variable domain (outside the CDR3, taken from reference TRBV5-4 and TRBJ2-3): ETGVTQSPTHLIKTRGQQVTLRCSSQSGHNTVSWYQQALGQGPQFIFQYYREEENGRGNFPPRFSGLQFPNYSSELNVNALELDDSALYLCASSLSLNTDTQYFGPGTRLTVL.

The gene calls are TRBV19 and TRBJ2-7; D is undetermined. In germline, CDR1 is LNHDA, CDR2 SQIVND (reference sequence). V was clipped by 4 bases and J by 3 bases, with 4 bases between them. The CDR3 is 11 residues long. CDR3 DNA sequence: TGTGCCAGTAGTAATCACTACGAGCAGTACTTC. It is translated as CASSNHYEQYF.

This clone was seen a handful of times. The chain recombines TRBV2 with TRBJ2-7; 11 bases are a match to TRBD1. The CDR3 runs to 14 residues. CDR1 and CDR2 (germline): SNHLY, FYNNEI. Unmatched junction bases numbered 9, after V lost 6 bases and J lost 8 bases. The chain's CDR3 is CASSRSGQGDQQYF. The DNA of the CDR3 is TGTGCCAGCAGCAGGTCGGGACAGGGGGACCAGCAGTACTTC. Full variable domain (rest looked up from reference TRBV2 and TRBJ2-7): EPEVTQTPSHQVTQMGQEVILRCVPISNHLYFYWYRQILGQKVEFLVSFYNNEISEKSEIFDDQFSVERPDGSNFTLKIRSTKLEDSAMYFCASSRSGQGDQQYFGPGTRLTVT.

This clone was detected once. The CDR3 spells CASSRDRGDEKLFF. CDR3 sequence (DNA): TGTGCCAGCAGCCGGGACAGGGGGGACGAAAAACTGTTTTTT. The chain recombines TRBV5-4 with TRBJ1-4, with 11 bases lining up with TRBD1. CDR3 size: 14 residues. Germline CDR1 is SGHNT and CDR2 is YYREEE (reference sequence). V was pared by 4 bases and J by 8 bases, with 4 bases of the junction left unmatched.

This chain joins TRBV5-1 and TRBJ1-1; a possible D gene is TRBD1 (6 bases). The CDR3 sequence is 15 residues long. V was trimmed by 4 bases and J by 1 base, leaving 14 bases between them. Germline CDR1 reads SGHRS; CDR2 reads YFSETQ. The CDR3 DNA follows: TGCGCCAGCAGCAAGACGACAGGACCGAACACTGAAGCTTTCTTT. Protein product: CASSKTTGPNTEAFF.

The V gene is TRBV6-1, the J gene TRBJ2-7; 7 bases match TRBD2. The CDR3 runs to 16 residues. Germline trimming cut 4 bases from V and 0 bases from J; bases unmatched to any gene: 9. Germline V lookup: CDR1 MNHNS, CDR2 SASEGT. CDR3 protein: CASSAEVGGGSYEQYF. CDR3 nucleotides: TGTGCCAGCAGTGCCGAGGTGGGGGGGGGCTCCTACGAGCAGTACTTC.

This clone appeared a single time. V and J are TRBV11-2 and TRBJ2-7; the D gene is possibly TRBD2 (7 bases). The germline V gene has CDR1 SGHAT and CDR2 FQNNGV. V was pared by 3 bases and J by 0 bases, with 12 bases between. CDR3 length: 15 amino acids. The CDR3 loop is CASSFRGGDSYEQYF. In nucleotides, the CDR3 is TGTGCCAGCAGCTTCAGGGGAGGGGACTCCTACGAGCAGTACTTC.

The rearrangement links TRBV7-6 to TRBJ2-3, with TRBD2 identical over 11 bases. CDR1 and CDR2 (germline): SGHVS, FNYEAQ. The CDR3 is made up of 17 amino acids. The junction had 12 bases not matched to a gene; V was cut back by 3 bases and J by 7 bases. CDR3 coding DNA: TGTGCCAGCAGCTTCGGCGGGACTAGCGGAGGAGGGTATACGCAGTATTTT. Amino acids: CASSFGGTSGGGYTQYF. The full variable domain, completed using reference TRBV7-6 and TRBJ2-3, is GAGVSQSPRYKVTKRGQDVALRCDPISGHVSLYWYRQALGQGPEFLTYFNYEAQQDKSGLPNDRFSAERPEGSISTLTIQRTEQRDSAMYRCASSFGGTSGGGYTQYFGPGTRLTVL.

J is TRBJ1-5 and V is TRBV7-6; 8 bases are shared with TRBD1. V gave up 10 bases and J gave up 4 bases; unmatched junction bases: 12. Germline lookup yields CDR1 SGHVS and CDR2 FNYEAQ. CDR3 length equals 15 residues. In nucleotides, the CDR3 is TGTGCCATACGCCGCGGACAGGGACGAAATCAGCCCCAGCATTTT. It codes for CAIRRGQGRNQPQHF.

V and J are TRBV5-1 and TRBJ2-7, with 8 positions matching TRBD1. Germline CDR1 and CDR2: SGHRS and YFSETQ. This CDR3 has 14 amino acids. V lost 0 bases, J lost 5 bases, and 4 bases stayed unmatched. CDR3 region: CASSLGQGAHEQYF. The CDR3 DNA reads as TGCGCCAGCAGCTTGGGCCAGGGGGCCCACGAGCAGTACTTC.

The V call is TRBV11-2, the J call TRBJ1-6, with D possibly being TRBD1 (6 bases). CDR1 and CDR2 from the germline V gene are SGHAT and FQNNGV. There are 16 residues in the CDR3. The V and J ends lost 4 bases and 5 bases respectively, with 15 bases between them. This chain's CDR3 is CASSSRGGVNNSPLHF. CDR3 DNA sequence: TGTGCCAGCAGCTCCAGAGGGGGGGTTAATAATTCACCCCTCCACTTT.

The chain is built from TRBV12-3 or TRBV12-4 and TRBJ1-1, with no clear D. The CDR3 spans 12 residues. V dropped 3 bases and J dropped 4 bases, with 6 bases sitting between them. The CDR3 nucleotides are TGTGCCAGCAGTTTCGAGGGCACTGAAGCTTTCTTT. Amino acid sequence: CASSFEGTEAFF.